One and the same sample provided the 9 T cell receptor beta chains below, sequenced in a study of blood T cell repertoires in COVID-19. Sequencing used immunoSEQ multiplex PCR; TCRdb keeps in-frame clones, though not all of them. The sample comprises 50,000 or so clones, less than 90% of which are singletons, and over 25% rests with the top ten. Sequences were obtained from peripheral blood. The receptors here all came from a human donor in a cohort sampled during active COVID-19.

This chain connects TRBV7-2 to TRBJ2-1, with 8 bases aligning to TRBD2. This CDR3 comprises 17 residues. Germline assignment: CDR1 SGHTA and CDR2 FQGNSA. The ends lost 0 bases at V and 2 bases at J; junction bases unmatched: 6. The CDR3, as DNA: TGTGCCAGCAGCTTAGCGGTGACGGGAGGGCCCTACAATGAGCAGTTCTTC. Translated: CASSLAVTGGPYNEQFF.

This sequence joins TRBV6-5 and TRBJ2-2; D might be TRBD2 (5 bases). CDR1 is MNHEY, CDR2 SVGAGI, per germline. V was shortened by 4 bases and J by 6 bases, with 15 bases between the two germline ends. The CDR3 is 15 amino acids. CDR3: CASSWGASRAGELFF. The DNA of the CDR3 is TGTGCCAGCAGTTGGGGAGCCTCACGGGCCGGGGAGCTGTTTTTT.

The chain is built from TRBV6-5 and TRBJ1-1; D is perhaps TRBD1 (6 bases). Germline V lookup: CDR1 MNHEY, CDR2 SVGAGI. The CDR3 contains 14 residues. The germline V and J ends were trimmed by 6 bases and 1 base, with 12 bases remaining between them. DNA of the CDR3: TGTGCCAGCAGGGTACTAGGGGGGAACACTGAAGCTTTCTTT. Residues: CASRVLGGNTEAFF.

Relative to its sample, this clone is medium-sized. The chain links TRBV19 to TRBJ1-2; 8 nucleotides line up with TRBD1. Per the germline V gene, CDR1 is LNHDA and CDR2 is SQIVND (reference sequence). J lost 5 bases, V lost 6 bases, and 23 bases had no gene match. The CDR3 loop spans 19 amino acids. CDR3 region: CASSRVHAGGSTSFYGYTF. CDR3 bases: TGTGCCAGTAGCCGTGTCCATGCAGGGGGCTCGACTTCCTTTTATGGCTACACCTTC.

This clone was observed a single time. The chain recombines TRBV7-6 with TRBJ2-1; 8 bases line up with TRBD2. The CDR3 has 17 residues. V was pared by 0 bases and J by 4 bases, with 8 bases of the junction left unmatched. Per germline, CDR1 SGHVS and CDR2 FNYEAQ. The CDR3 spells CASSLAGTSAIYNEQFF. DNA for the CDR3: TGTGCCAGCAGCTTAGCCGGGACTAGTGCCATATACAATGAGCAGTTCTTC.

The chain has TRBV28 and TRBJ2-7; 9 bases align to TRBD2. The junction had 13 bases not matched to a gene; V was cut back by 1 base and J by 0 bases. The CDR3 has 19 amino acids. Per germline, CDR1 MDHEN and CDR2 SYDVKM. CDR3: CASSLLGFQGSGSSYEQYF. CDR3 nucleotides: TGTGCCAGCAGTTTATTAGGGTTCCAGGGTAGCGGGAGCTCCTACGAGCAGTACTTC.

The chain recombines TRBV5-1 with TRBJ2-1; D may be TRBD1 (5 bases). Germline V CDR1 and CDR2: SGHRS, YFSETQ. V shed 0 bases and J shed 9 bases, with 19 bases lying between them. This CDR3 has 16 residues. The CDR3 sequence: CASSLEPRQPPSEQFF. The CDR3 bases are TGCGCCAGCAGCTTGGAACCGAGACAGCCTCCGAGTGAGCAGTTCTTC. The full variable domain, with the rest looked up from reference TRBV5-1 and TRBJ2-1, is KAGVTQTPRYLIKTRGQQVTLSCSPISGHRSVSWYQQTPGQGLQFLFEYFSETQRNKGNFPGRFSGRQFSNSRSEMNVSTLELGDSALYLCASSLEPRQPPSEQFFGPGTRLTVL.

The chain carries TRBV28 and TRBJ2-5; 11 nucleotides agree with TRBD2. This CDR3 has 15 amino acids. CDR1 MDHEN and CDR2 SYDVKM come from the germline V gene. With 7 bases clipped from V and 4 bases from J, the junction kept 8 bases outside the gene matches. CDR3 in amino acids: CASTTGSGGAETQYF. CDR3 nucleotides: TGTGCCAGCACGACGGGTAGCGGGGGGGCAGAGACCCAGTACTTC.

CDR3 region: CASSPLDRGNYGYTF. DNA of the CDR3: TGTGCCAGCAGTCCCCTGGACAGGGGCAACTATGGCTACACCTTC. This chain uses TRBV28 with TRBJ1-2; 9 nucleotides line up with TRBD1. V shed 5 bases, J shed 2 bases, and the junction held 6 bases outside the gene matches. This CDR3 is built from 15 residues. Germline V gives CDR1 MDHEN, CDR2 SYDVKM.